These 26 T cell receptor beta chains were sequenced from one sample in a study of shared clonotypes between healthy human individuals. The table came from immunoSEQ multiplex PCR; TCRdb's copy has only in-frame clones and leaves some out. This table has approximately 2,000,000 clones, under 95% appearing once. The sample taken for sequencing was naive CD4+ T cells from PBMCs. Subset reported: CD45RA+ positively selected. Receptors originate from a man aged 18 to 29 in good health. Some clones in this sample may be carry-over from other donors' samples.

The chain has TRBV6-1 and TRBJ1-5, with a weak D call TRBD1 (6 bases). CDR3 length: 14 amino acids. V lost 6 bases to trimming and J lost 5 bases, with 14 bases between them. Germline lookup yields CDR1 MNHNS and CDR2 SASEGT. The CDR3 bases are TGTGCCAGCAGCCGAACAGGGCTGGATCAGCCCCAGCATTTT. It codes for CASSRTGLDQPQHF.

The table lists this clone with a few counts. Other DNA sequences in this specimen translate into the identical CDR3. The gene calls are TRBV6-5 and TRBJ1-1, with 7 bases that match TRBD1. CDR1 is MNHEY, CDR2 SVGAGI, per germline. The V and J ends lost 6 bases and 3 bases, in that order; junction bases with no gene match: 4. The CDR3 extends over 13 amino acids. DNA for the CDR3: TGTGCCAGCAGCCCAGGGGGGGACACTGAAGCTTTCTTT. Translated: CASSPGGDTEAFF.

This clone has just one count. V and J are TRBV28 and TRBJ2-7; possibly TRBD1 for D (7 bases). The germline V and J ends were trimmed by 6 bases and 0 bases, with 15 bases remaining between them. This CDR3 has 15 amino acids. Germline CDR1 is MDHEN and CDR2 is SYDVKM. CDR3 coding DNA: TGTGCCAGCAGCGGGGGTCGACAGGGCTCCTACGAGCAGTACTTC. Protein product: CASSGGRQGSYEQYF.

The chain links TRBV5-1 to TRBJ2-7; D may be TRBD2 (7 bases). Trimming stripped 0 bases from V and 1 base from J, with 20 bases between. Per the germline V gene, CDR1 is SGHRS and CDR2 is YFSETQ. This CDR3 contains 18 residues. The CDR3 nucleotides are TGCGCCAGCAGCTTGGGAAATAGGGGGGGAGTTTTATCCTACGAGCAGTACTTC. Translated, it gives CASSLGNRGGVLSYEQYF.

The rearrangement joins TRBV28 to TRBJ1-1; D gene ambiguous. The germline gives CDR1 MDHEN, CDR2 SYDVKM. V was shortened by 8 bases and J by 6 bases, with 10 bases between the two germline ends. The CDR3 spans 11 residues. The DNA for the CDR3 is TGTGCCAGCCGCAAGGGTTCTGAAGCTTTCTTT. It encodes CASRKGSEAFF.

The rearrangement joins TRBV2 to TRBJ1-1, with D tentatively TRBD1 (6 bases). Trimming took off 4 bases at V and 5 bases at J, with 11 bases between the two ends. Per the germline V gene, CDR1 is SNHLY and CDR2 is FYNNEI. The CDR3 spans 13 residues. The CDR3 region has the DNA TGTGCCAGCAGTGCAGGGGTTTATACTGAAGCTTTCTTT. Its protein is CASSAGVYTEAFF.

The chain couples TRBV19 to TRBJ1-1, with D possibly TRBD1 on 6 matching bases. The CDR3 contains 13 residues. V lost 5 bases and J 10 bases, leaving 17 bases between the germline ends. Germline V gives CDR1 LNHDA, CDR2 SQIVND (reference sequence). As DNA, the CDR3 is TGTGCCAGTAGTCAAAGACAGGAATGGGGAGCTTTCTTT. The encoded protein is CASSQRQEWGAFF.

This clone appeared a single time. The genes are TRBV27 and TRBJ1-3; D gene ambiguous. This CDR3 contains 14 residues. CDR1 is MNHEY and CDR2 is SMNVEV in the germline V gene (reference sequence). Trimming took 0 bases from V and 4 from J, leaving 7 bases between them. CDR3 DNA sequence: TGTGCCAGCAGTTTATCCGGGTACGGAAACACCATATATTTT. This gives the protein CASSLSGYGNTIYF.

This clone appeared a single time. CDR3 region: CASSYSTGGGTEAFF. CDR3 nucleotide sequence: TGTGCCAGCAGTTACTCGACAGGGGGAGGGACTGAAGCTTTCTTT. The J gene is TRBJ1-1, the V gene TRBV6-6; 9 nucleotides align to TRBD1. Germline V CDR1 and CDR2: MNHNY, SVGAGI (reference sequence). J gave up 5 bases and V 0 bases, and 4 bases lay outside the gene matches. The CDR3 is made up of 15 amino acids.

The chain is built from TRBV5-5 and TRBJ1-2; D uncertain. The CDR3 has 14 residues. V was trimmed by 6 bases and J by 4 bases, leaving 16 bases between them. Germline CDR1 and CDR2: SGHKS and YYEKEE (reference sequence). The CDR3 loop is CASNSVAGTYGYTF. The CDR3 DNA is TGTGCCAGCAACTCTGTCGCGGGAACCTATGGCTACACCTTC. Supplemented by reference TRBV5-5 and TRBJ1-2, the full variable domain reads DAGVTQSPTHLIKTRGQQVTLRCSPISGHKSVSWYQQVLGQGPQFIFQYYEKEERGRGNFPDRFSARQFPNYSSELNVNALLLGDSALYLCASNSVAGTYGYTFGSGTRLTVV.

The genes are TRBV11-2 and TRBJ2-7; 8 bases are a match to TRBD2. J was trimmed by 3 bases and V by 4 bases; bases with no gene match: 17. This CDR3 contains 18 residues. Germline lookup yields CDR1 SGHAT and CDR2 FQNNGV. CDR3 in amino acids: CASSSLRGGTRASYEQYF. CDR3 sequence (DNA): TGTGCCAGCAGCTCCCTACGCGGGGGGACGAGGGCAAGCTACGAGCAGTACTTC.

Of note for this clone: Other nucleotide sequences from this sample produce the same CDR3. The V and J genes are TRBV28 and TRBJ1-2, with 7 bases lining up with TRBD1. CDR1 is MDHEN and CDR2 is SYDVKM in the germline V gene. CDR3 length equals 15 residues. Losses at the gene ends were 3 bases for V and 4 bases for J; bases not matched to a gene: 8. The CDR3 here is CASSFPGQGGYGYTF. CDR3 DNA: TGTGCCAGCAGTTTCCCAGGGCAGGGGGGCTATGGCTACACCTTC.

J is TRBJ1-1 and V is TRBV4-3; no clear D gene. CDR1 and CDR2 (germline): LGHNA, YSLEER. With 0 bases removed from V and 11 bases from J, the gap between germline ends came to 16 bases. The CDR3 runs 14 residues. The CDR3 region has the DNA TGCGCCAGCAGCCAAGAGAATTTTCGAATGGCCGCTTTCTTT. As protein: CASSQENFRMAAFF.

The table lists this clone with a count of one. The rearrangement uses TRBV7-9 and TRBJ2-1; D remains unclear. Germline assignment: CDR1 SEHNR and CDR2 FQNEAQ (reference sequence). The V gene lost 5 bases and the J gene lost 2 bases, with 10 bases spanning the gap. The CDR3 is made up of 14 amino acids. The CDR3 sequence: CASSRLETYNEQFF. In DNA, the CDR3 is TGTGCCAGCAGCCGTCTAGAGACCTACAATGAGCAGTTCTTC.

The chain recombines TRBV7-6 with TRBJ2-5; D ambiguous. Judging by the DNA end, TRBJ2-7 fits better; the J call may be wrong. The CDR3 is made up of 12 amino acids. Germline assignment: CDR1 SGHVS and CDR2 FNYEAQ. CDR3 nucleotides: TGTGCCAGCAGCTCTGGGTGGTACGAGCAGTACTTC. It encodes CASSSGWYEQYF.

The CDR3 region has the DNA TGTGCCAGCAGCCATCGGTGGACAGGGACCAATGAGCAGTTCTTC. It specifies CASSHRWTGTNEQFF. The chain employs TRBV5-5 and TRBJ2-1; 8 bases agree with TRBD1. The germline V gene has CDR1 SGHKS and CDR2 YYEKEE (reference sequence). V trimming: 4 bases; J trimming: 6 bases; junction bases outside the gene matches: 9. The CDR3 is 15 residues long.

This clone appeared once. Different DNA sequences within this sample yield the same CDR3. The CDR3 DNA reads TGCGCCAGCAGCGAGGGACAGCCGAACACTGAAGCTTTCTTT. Its translation is CASSEGQPNTEAFF. The V and J genes are TRBV5-1 and TRBJ1-1, with 7 nucleotides matching TRBD1. The V gene end was trimmed by 4 bases and the J gene end by 1 base; junction bases not matched to a gene: 4. The germline gives CDR1 SGHRS, CDR2 YFSETQ. CDR3 length equals 14 residues.

The rearrangement links TRBV5-1 to TRBJ2-3, with D maybe TRBD2 (7 bases). Germline values: CDR1 SGHRS, CDR2 YFSETQ. With 0 bases removed from V and 6 bases from J, the gap between germline ends came to 11 bases. CDR3 length: 14 residues. CDR3 sequence reads: CASSLGGGWDTQYF. CDR3 in DNA: TGCGCCAGCAGCTTGGGCGGGGGCTGGGATACGCAGTATTTT.

The rearrangement joins TRBV7-2 to TRBJ2-1; D is ambiguous. Trimming removed 3 bases at V and 4 bases at J, with 13 bases between. Germline assignment: CDR1 SGHTA and CDR2 FQGNSA. There are 15 residues in the CDR3. The CDR3 DNA reads as TGTGCCAGCAGCTTTGTAGCAGCTCTTTACAATGAGCAGTTCTTC. Amino acid sequence: CASSFVAALYNEQFF.

This chain uses TRBV11-2 with TRBJ2-3; D ambiguous. Germline CDR1 reads SGHAT; CDR2 reads FQNNGV. The ends were cut back, 1 base at V and 4 bases at J, with 6 bases in the middle. This CDR3 is 13 amino acids long. The CDR3 DNA follows: TGTGCCAGCAGCTTAGGCCTGGCAGATACGCAGTATTTT. It translates to CASSLGLADTQYF.

This clone was recorded only once. The chain combines TRBV7-3 with TRBJ2-1, with D unresolved. V gave up 0 bases and J gave up 9 bases, with 9 bases separating them. In germline, CDR1 is SGHTA, CDR2 FQGTGA. The CDR3 is 13 amino acids. CDR3 amino acids: CASSLTSMGEQFF. In nucleotides, the CDR3 is TGTGCCAGCAGCTTAACGTCAATGGGTGAGCAGTTCTTC.

For this clone: Other DNA sequences of this sample code for an identical CDR3. This chain uses TRBV2 with TRBJ1-1, with 7 bases matching TRBD1. The CDR3 contains 13 residues. CDR1 and CDR2 from the germline V gene are SNHLY and FYNNEI. V trimming: 5 bases; J trimming: 1 base; junction bases outside the gene matches: 1. For the CDR3, the DNA is TGTGCCAGCAGTCGGGACAGGAACACTGAAGCTTTCTTT. Translation: CASSRDRNTEAFF.

Of note for this clone: Other DNA sequences within the sample encode an identical CDR3. V and J are TRBV5-4 and TRBJ2-3; no definite D call. The germline CDR1 and CDR2 sequences are SGHNT and YYREEE (reference sequence). The V end lost 0 bases, the J end lost 3 bases, and 5 bases lay between the germline ends. The CDR3 consists of 13 residues. For the CDR3, the DNA is TGTGCCAGCAGCTTGGCCGGGACAGATACGCAGTATTTT. Protein: CASSLAGTDTQYF.

J is TRBJ2-7 and V is TRBV15, with D possibly being TRBD1 (6 bases). CDR3 length: 15 residues. Germline lookup yields CDR1 LNHNV and CDR2 YYDKDF (reference sequence). With 6 bases removed from V and 1 base from J, the gap between germline ends came to 16 bases. DNA of the CDR3: TGTGCCACCAGTGACGGGACAAGCCCTTCCTACGAGCAGTACTTC. Translated: CATSDGTSPSYEQYF.

The chain employs TRBV9 and TRBJ2-1; 7 positions match TRBD2. With V trimmed by 0 bases and J by 3 bases, 9 bases remained unmatched. CDR1 is SGDLS, CDR2 YYNGEE, per germline. The CDR3 sequence is 17 residues long. The chain's CDR3 is CASSVGLREAIYNEQFF. The DNA for the CDR3 is TGTGCCAGCAGCGTAGGTCTTCGGGAGGCCATCTACAATGAGCAGTTCTTC. The whole variable domain, remainder taken from reference TRBV9 and TRBJ2-1, is DSGVTQTPKHLITATGQRVTLRCSPRSGDLSVYWYQQSLDQGLQFLIQYYNGEERAKGNILERFSAQQFPDLHSELNLSSLELGDSALYFCASSVGLREAIYNEQFFGPGTRLTVL.

The rearrangement uses TRBV11-2 and TRBJ2-1; TRBD2 matches at 9 bases. V lost 5 bases, J lost 8 bases, and 13 bases stayed unmatched. The germline V gene encodes CDR1 SGHAT and CDR2 FQNNGV. The CDR3 consists of 16 residues. The CDR3 sequence: CASSQLIGGRVDEQFF. In DNA, the CDR3 is TGTGCCAGCAGCCAGTTGATCGGCGGGAGGGTGGATGAGCAGTTCTTC.